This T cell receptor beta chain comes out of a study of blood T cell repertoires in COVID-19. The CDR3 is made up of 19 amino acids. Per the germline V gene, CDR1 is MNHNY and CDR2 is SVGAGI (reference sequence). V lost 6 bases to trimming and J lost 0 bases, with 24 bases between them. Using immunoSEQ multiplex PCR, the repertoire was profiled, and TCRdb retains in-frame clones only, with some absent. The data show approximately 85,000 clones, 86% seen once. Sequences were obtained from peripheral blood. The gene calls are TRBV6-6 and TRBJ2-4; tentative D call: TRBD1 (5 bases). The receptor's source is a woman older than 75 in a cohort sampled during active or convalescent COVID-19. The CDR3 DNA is TGTGCCAGCAGCTCCCCGGGCCTAGGGTCAGGGCTAGCCAAAAACATTCAGTACTTC. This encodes CASSSPGLGSGLAKNIQYF.